A single sample is the source of the 15 T cell receptor beta chains below, sequenced in a study of blood T cell repertoires in COVID-19. Sequenced by immunoSEQ multiplex PCR; TCRdb stores in-frame clones only, minus some. Among approximately 130,000 clones listed, roughly 81% were seen once. Sequenced: peripheral blood. These receptors came from a human donor in a cohort sampled during active COVID-19.

V usage is TRBV6-6 and J usage is TRBJ2-7; perhaps TRBD2 as D (6 bases). Germline V gene lookup returns CDR1 MNHNY and CDR2 SVGAGI (reference sequence). Trimming shortened V by 7 bases and J by 0 bases, and 13 bases separated the two germline ends. The length of the CDR3 is 14 residues. As DNA, the CDR3 is TGTGCCAGCACTGCGGCTAGCGTCTCCTACGAGCAGTACTTC. Its translation: CASTAASVSYEQYF.

The chain uses TRBV11-3 and TRBJ2-3, with TRBD1 identical over 8 bases. V was pared by 3 bases and J by 4 bases, with 6 bases of the junction left unmatched. The CDR3 runs to 15 residues. Germline CDR1 reads SGHNT; CDR2 reads YENEEA. CDR3 in DNA: TGTGCCAGCAGCTTTGCCGGGACAGGAGCAGATACGCAGTATTTT. It translates to CASSFAGTGADTQYF.

This clone showed up just a few times. V usage is TRBV5-4 and J usage is TRBJ1-2, with 7 bases matching TRBD1. J gave up 7 bases and V 4 bases, and 10 bases lay outside the gene matches. The CDR3 extends over 14 amino acids. The germline CDR1 and CDR2 sequences are SGHNT and YYREEE (reference sequence). The CDR3 region has the DNA TGTGCCAGCAGCGGGCAGGGGGTTGTGGTTGGCTACACCTTC. Protein sequence: CASSGQGVVVGYTF.

V gene TRBV29-1 combines with J gene TRBJ2-1, with 8 bases aligning to TRBD1. The CDR3 has 14 amino acids. The germline V gene has CDR1 SQVTM and CDR2 ANQGSEA. Trimming at V came to 5 bases and at J to 5 bases, leaving 8 bases not matched to a gene. Here the CDR3 DNA reads TGCAGCGTTACTCGACAGGGGTTTAACAATGAGCAGTTCTTC. It encodes CSVTRQGFNNEQFF.

The rearrangement uses TRBV10-3 and TRBJ2-2, with D unresolved. This CDR3 spans 14 amino acids. CDR1 is ENHRY and CDR2 is SYGVKD in the germline V gene. V was shortened by 6 bases and J by 4 bases, with 12 bases between the two germline ends. CDR3 nucleotides: TGTGCCATCAGCCAGACTTCCATCACCGGGGAGCTGTTTTTT. It translates to CAISQTSITGELFF.

The CDR3 loop reads CAISARQGTNEKLFF. The CDR3 nucleotides are TGTGCCATCAGTGCCCGACAGGGAACTAATGAAAAACTGTTTTTT. This chain joins TRBV10-3 and TRBJ1-4; 7 bases line up with TRBD1. The CDR3 runs 15 residues. J gave up 1 base and V 4 bases, and 3 bases lay outside the gene matches. Per the germline V gene, CDR1 is ENHRY and CDR2 is SYGVKD.

V and J are TRBV7-2 and TRBJ2-5; TRBD2 might be the D (6 bases). Looked up from germline, CDR1 is SGHTA and CDR2 is FQGNSA. V lost 3 bases to trimming and J lost 5 bases, with 13 bases between them. This CDR3 is 14 amino acids long. The CDR3 here is CASSFQTSGETQYF. In nucleotides, the CDR3 is TGTGCCAGCAGCTTCCAGACTAGTGGCGAGACCCAGTACTTC.

The chain couples TRBV27 to TRBJ2-7; a possible D gene is TRBD2 (5 bases). The CDR3 runs to 11 residues. CDR1 is MNHEY, CDR2 SMNVEV, per germline (reference sequence). Trimming left V 3 bases short and J 7 bases short, with 7 bases between. CDR3 DNA: TGTGCCAGCAGTTTCGGGGAGGAGCAGTACTTC. It specifies CASSFGEEQYF.

This clone occurred once. CDR3 protein: CASSPQGYGYTF. DNA for the CDR3: TGTGCCAGCAGCCCGCAGGGATATGGCTACACCTTC. The chain joins TRBV5-8 to TRBJ1-2; possible D gene TRBD1, 5 bases. With 4 bases removed from V and 5 bases from J, the gap between germline ends came to 9 bases. This CDR3 is 12 amino acids long. Germline values: CDR1 SGHTS, CDR2 YDEGEE.

The rearrangement links TRBV5-1 to TRBJ1-1, with 9 bases lining up with TRBD1. The length of the CDR3 is 16 residues. V lost 5 bases to trimming and J lost 5 bases; unmatched junction nucleotides: 13. Germline CDR1 SGHRS, CDR2 YFSETQ. CDR3 protein: CASRSGRRQGETEAFF. In nucleotides, the CDR3 is TGCGCCAGCAGATCCGGCCGACGACAGGGGGAGACTGAAGCTTTCTTT.

The CDR3 reads CASSDASGGAEEQFF. The CDR3 DNA reads TGTGCCAGCAGTGACGCAAGCGGGGGGGCAGAAGAGCAGTTCTTC. The J gene is TRBJ2-1, the V gene TRBV6-2 or TRBV6-3; 10 bases map to TRBD2. From germline, CDR1 is MNHEY and CDR2 SVGEGT. This CDR3 contains 15 residues. Trimming cost V 5 bases and J 10 bases; bases outside gene matches: 11.

This chain joins TRBV7-2 and TRBJ1-5, with unresolved D. The CDR3 sequence is 13 residues long. Between the trimmed V and J ends, which lost 1 base and 6 bases, there was a span of 7 bases. Germline V gene sequence: CDR1 SGHTA, CDR2 FQGNSA. The CDR3 sequence: CASSLGARQPQHF. CDR3 sequence (DNA): TGTGCCAGCAGCTTAGGGGCCCGTCAGCCCCAGCATTTT.

This clone was counted ten times or more. The CDR3 protein is CASSLDRGYGYTF. The CDR3 DNA reads TGTGCCAGCAGTTTGGACAGGGGTTATGGCTACACCTTC. The chain employs TRBV12-3 or TRBV12-4 and TRBJ1-2; 9 nucleotides line up with TRBD1. The CDR3 has 13 amino acids. Unmatched junction bases numbered 1, after V lost 3 bases and J lost 5 bases.

V is TRBV11-2 and J is TRBJ2-2; 9 bases are shared with TRBD1. Germline-derived CDR1 and CDR2 are SGHAT and FQNNGV. V shed 5 bases and J 0 bases; nucleotides not matched to a gene: 1. This CDR3 comprises 15 residues. The CDR3 DNA reads as TGTGCCAGCAGCAGGGACAGGGCGAACACCGGGGAGCTGTTTTTT. Encoded protein: CASSRDRANTGELFF.

This chain joins TRBV4-2 and TRBJ2-5; perhaps TRBD2 as D (7 bases). Germline CDR1 reads LGHNA; CDR2 reads YNFKEQ. Trimming took off 0 bases at V and 4 bases at J, with 12 bases between the two ends. The CDR3 covers 15 residues. CDR3 amino acids: CASSQDAGARETQYF. The CDR3 bases are TGTGCCAGCAGCCAAGACGCGGGGGCACGAGAGACCCAGTACTTC.